Presented here are 3 T cell receptor beta chains from one specimen sequenced in a study of cytomegalovirus exposure and HLA in healthy donors. The primer mix had 60 Vbeta and 13 Jbeta primers. Repertoires were generated with immunoSEQ multiplex PCR, while TCRdb's copy carries only in-frame clones and drops some. The table has 150,000 to 200,000 clones, around 79% seen once. Sequencing used PBMCs. The receptors come from a woman aged 25 to 39 in good health and CMV-seropositive.

This clone appeared a few times. V is TRBV5-8 and J is TRBJ1-2, with TRBD1 matching over 7 bases. Germline loops: CDR1 SGHTS, CDR2 YDEGEE. V gave up 1 base and J gave up 5 bases; unmatched junction bases: 8. The CDR3 has 15 residues. DNA of the CDR3: TGTGCCAGCAGCTTGAGTACAGGGGCCTTTTATGGCTACACCTTC. This gives the protein CASSLSTGAFYGYTF.

The chain has TRBV14 and TRBJ2-1; 9 bases line up with TRBD1. With V trimmed by 1 base and J by 8 bases, 6 bases remained unmatched. The germline CDR1 and CDR2 sequences are SGHDN and FVKESK. This CDR3 spans 15 amino acids. The CDR3 loop is CASSQALTGGYEQFF. CDR3 in DNA: TGTGCCAGCAGCCAAGCGTTGACAGGGGGTTATGAGCAGTTCTTC.

The rearrangement uses TRBV7-2 and TRBJ2-1, with unresolved D. CDR1 is SGHTA and CDR2 is FQGNSA in the germline V gene. Between the trimmed V and J ends, which lost 1 base and 7 bases, there was a span of 8 bases. The CDR3 totals 13 residues. The CDR3 coding sequence is TGTGCCAGCAGCTTAGGTGCGTTTAATGAGCAGTTCTTC. It yields the protein CASSLGAFNEQFF.